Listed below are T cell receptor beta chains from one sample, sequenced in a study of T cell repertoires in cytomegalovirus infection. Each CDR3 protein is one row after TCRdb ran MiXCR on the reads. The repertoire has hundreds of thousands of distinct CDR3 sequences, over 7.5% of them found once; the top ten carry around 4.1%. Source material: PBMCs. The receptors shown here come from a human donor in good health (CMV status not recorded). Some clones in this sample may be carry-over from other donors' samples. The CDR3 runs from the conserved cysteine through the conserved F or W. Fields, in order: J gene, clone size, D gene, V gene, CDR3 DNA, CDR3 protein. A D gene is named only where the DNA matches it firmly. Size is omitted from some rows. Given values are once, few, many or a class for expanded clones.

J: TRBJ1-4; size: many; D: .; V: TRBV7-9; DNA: TGTGCCAGCAGCTCGATCGGGCGAGAGGAAAAACTGTTTTTT; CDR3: CASSSIGREEKLFF
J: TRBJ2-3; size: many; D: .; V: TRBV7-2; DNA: TGTGCCAGCAGCTTATCCTTTTTTCCGGATCGGAGCACAGATACGCAGTATTTT; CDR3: CASSLSFFPDRSTDTQYF
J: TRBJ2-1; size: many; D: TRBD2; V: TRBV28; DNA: TGTGCCGTCTCTTTTGGGCTAGCGGGAGGCAGCTCCTACAATGAGCAGTTCTTC; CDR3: CAVSFGLAGGSSYNEQFF
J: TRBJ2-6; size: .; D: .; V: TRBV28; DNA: TGTGCCAGCAGCTCAGGGGGAGGGCTTACTGGGGCCAACGTCCTGACTTTC; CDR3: CASSSGGGLTGANVLTF
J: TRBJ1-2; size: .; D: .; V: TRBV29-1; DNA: TGCAGCGTTGAAGAAGGGAGGGGGGAGGATGGCTACACCTTC; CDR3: CSVEEGRGEDGYTF
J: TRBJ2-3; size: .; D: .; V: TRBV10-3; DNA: TGTGCCATCGGACAGACCATTAGCACAGATACGCAGTATTTT; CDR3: CAIGQTISTDTQYF
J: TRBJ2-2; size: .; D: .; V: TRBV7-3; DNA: TGTGCCAGCAGGGGACATTCGAACACCGGGGAGCTGTTTTTT; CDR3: CASRGHSNTGELFF
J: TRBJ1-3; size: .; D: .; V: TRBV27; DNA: TGTGCCAGCAGTTTATCGGTCGTTCCTGGAAACACCATATATTTT; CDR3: CASSLSVVPGNTIYF
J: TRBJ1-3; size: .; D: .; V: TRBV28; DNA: TGTGCCAGCAGCCCCCGGGGGGGGAAGAGGAACACCATATATTTT; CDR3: CASSPRGGKRNTIYF
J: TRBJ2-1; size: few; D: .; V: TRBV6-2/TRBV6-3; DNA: TGTGCCAGCAGTTATCCGGGGACTGAGCAGTTCTTC; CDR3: CASSYPGTEQFF
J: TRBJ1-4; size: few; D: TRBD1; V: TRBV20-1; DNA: TGCAGTATGCCGGGACAGGGGCATGAAAAACTGTTTTTT; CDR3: CSMPGQGHEKLFF
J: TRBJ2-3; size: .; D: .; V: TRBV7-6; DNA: TGTGCCAGCAGCCGTACGCCAGATACGCAGTATTTT; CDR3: CASSRTPDTQYF
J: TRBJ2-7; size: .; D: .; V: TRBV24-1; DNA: TGTGCCACCAGTGATTTACAGGGTAACGAGCAGTACTTC; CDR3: CATSDLQGNEQYF
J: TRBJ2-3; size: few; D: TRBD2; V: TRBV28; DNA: TGTGCCAGCAGTTCCCCTGCGACTAGCGGAGTCACAGATACGCAGTATTTT; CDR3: CASSSPATSGVTDTQYF
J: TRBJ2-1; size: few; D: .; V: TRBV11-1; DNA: TGTGCCAGCAGCCCAGGGTGGCATGAGCAGTTCTTC; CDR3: CASSPGWHEQFF
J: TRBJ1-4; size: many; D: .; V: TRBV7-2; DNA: TGTGCCAGCAGCTTTGTAGCTAATGAAAAACTGTTTTTT; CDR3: CASSFVANEKLFF
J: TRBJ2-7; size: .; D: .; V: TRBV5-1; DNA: TGCGCCAGCAGCTTGGAACGGGCAACCTACGAGCAGTACTTC; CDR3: CASSLERATYEQYF
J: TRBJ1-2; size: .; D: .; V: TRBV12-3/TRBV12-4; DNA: TGTGCCAGCAGTTTAGAGGAAAGCTATGGCTACACCTTC; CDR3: CASSLEESYGYTF
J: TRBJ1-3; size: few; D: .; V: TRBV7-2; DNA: TGTGCCAGCAGCTCCACTACAGGGCCTGGAAACACCATATATTTT; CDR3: CASSSTTGPGNTIYF
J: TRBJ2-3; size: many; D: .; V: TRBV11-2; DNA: TGTGCCAGCAGTCCTAGGGGGACTACAGATACGCAGTATTTT; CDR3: CASSPRGTTDTQYF
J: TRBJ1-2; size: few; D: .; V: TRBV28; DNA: TGTGCCAGCACCACGGGACCGACGTTTAACTATGGCTACACCTTC; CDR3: CASTTGPTFNYGYTF
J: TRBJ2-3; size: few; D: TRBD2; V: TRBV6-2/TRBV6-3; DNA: TGTGCCAGCAAGGGACTAGCGGATGTCATCACAGATACGCAGTATTTT; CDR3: CASKGLADVITDTQYF
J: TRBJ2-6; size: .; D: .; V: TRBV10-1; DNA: TGCGCCAGCAGTGAATCCGGGGCCAACGTCCTGACTTTC; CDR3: CASSESGANVLTF
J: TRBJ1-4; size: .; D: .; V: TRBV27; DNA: TGTGCCAGCAGTCCCCGTAGTCCAACTAATGAAAAACTGTTTTTT; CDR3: CASSPRSPTNEKLFF
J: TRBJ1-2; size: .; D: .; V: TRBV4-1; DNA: TGCGCCAGCAGCCAATCCCCCGAGGGGATCCATGGCTACACCTTC; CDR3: CASSQSPEGIHGYTF
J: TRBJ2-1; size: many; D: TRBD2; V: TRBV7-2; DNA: TGTGCCAGCAGCTTGGCACTAGCGGGGGGGTACAATGAGCAGTTCTTC; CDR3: CASSLALAGGYNEQFF
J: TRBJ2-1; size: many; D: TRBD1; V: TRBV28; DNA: TGTGCCAGCAGTTTATTACCCCAGGGGGCAAGGGAGCAGTTCTTC; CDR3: CASSLLPQGAREQFF
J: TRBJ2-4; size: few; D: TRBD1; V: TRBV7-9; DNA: TGTGCCAGCAGCTTAACAGGGGCCGGGGACATTCAGTACTTC; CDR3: CASSLTGAGDIQYF
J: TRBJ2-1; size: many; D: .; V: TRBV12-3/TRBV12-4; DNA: TGTGCCAGCAGCACTGGACTTGGGGGAAATGAGCAGTTCTTC; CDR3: CASSTGLGGNEQFF
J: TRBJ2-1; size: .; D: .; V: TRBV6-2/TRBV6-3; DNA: TGTGCCAGCAGTCGGACAGTTTCCTACAATGAGCAGTTCTTC; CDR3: CASSRTVSYNEQFF
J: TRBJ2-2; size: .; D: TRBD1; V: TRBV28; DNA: TGTGCCAGCAGCCCTCGACAGGGGGAGAACACCGGGGAGCTGTTTTTT; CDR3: CASSPRQGENTGELFF
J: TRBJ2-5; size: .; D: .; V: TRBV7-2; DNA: TGTGCCAGCAGCTCGATCGGGACTCTCCAAGAGACCCAGTACTTC; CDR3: CASSSIGTLQETQYF
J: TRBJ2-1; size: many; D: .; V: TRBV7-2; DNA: TGTGCCAGCAGCTTATCAACTAGCAGCTACAATGAGCAGTTCTTC; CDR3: CASSLSTSSYNEQFF
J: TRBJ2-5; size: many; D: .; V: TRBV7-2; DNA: TGTGCCAGCAGCCCAAGGGGATCAACTGGGGTCGAGACCCAGTACTTC; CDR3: CASSPRGSTGVETQYF
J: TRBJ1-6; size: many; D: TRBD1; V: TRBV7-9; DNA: TGTGCCAGCAGCTCCGGACAGGAGGCTTCTAATTCACCCCTCCACTTT; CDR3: CASSSGQEASNSPLHF
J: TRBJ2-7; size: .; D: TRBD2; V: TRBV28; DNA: TGTGCCAGCAGTTTCGGGCGGGAGGATAACGAGCAGTACTTC; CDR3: CASSFGREDNEQYF
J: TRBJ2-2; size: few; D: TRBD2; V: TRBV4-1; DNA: TGCGCCAGCAGCCAAAATCTAGCGGGGGGTACCGGGGAGCTGTTTTTT; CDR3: CASSQNLAGGTGELFF
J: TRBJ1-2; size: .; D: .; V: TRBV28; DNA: TGTGCCAGCAGTTCCCAGGTCTTAGCTAACTATGGCTACACCTTC; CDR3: CASSSQVLANYGYTF
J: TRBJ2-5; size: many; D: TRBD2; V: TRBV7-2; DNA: TGTGCCAGCAGCCCCGCCGGGGGGGGCGGAGAGACCCAGTACTTC; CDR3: CASSPAGGGGETQYF
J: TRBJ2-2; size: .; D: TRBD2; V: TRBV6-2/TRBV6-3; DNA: TGTGCCAGCAGTTCGGGGGGACCGGCGAACACCGGGGAGCTGTTTTTT; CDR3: CASSSGGPANTGELFF
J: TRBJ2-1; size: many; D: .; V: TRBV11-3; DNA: TGTGCCAGCAGCTTAGCGACGGGAAGGGGTTACAATGAGCAGTTCTTC; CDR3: CASSLATGRGYNEQFF
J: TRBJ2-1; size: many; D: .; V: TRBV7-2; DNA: TGTGCCAGCAGCCGTCCTTCCAATGAGCAGTTCTTC; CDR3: CASSRPSNEQFF
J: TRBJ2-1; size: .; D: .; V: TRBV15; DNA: TGTGCCACCAGCGGCCCTGGACTTAGCAGCTACAATGAGCAGTTCTTC; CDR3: CATSGPGLSSYNEQFF
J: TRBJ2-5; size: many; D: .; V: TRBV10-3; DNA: TGTGCCATCAGTGAGGTCCCCCAGCGGGGCCACGGCAGGGGAGAGACCCAGTACTTC; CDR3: CAISEVPQRGHGRGETQYF